Listed below are T cell receptor beta chains from one sample, sequenced in a study of shared clonotypes between healthy human individuals. Data came from immunoSEQ multiplex PCR; TCRdb stores just in-frame clones and leaves some out. The data hold about 380,000 clones, with 96% observed a single time. Sequencing was performed on memory CD8+ T cells sorted from blood. The receptors here all came from a man aged 25 to 40 in good health. Each CDR3 is given with its conserved first and last residue. Fields, in order: CDR3 protein, CDR3 DNA, clone size, J gene, V gene, D gene. D genes are given only for firm matches. Expanded clones are given a class, and other clones once, few, many or no size at all.

cdr3_aa: CSVVTSGYYNEQFF
cdr3_nt: TGCAGCGTCGTTACTAGCGGCTACTACAATGAGCAGTTCTTC
clone_size: NA
j_call: TRBJ2-1
v_call: TRBV29-1
d_call: TRBD2

cdr3_aa: CASSLQGNTIYF
cdr3_nt: TGTGCCAGCAGTCTCCAGGGAAACACCATATATTTT
clone_size: once
j_call: TRBJ1-3
v_call: TRBV7-9
d_call: NA

cdr3_aa: CASSLATNEKLFF
cdr3_nt: TGTGCCAGCAGCTTAGCAACTAATGAAAAACTGTTTTTT
clone_size: NA
j_call: TRBJ1-4
v_call: TRBV7-9
d_call: NA

cdr3_aa: CASRRGTNEKLFF
cdr3_nt: TGTGCTAGCCGGCGGGGGACTAATGAAAAACTGTTTTTT
clone_size: NA
j_call: TRBJ1-4
v_call: TRBV12-5
d_call: NA

cdr3_aa: CASRSQPGARQPQHF
cdr3_nt: TGTGCCAGCAGGTCCCAACCGGGGGCTCGTCAGCCCCAGCATTTT
clone_size: NA
j_call: TRBJ1-5
v_call: TRBV2
d_call: NA

cdr3_aa: CASRPTVASGNTIYF
cdr3_nt: TGCGCCAGCAGGCCGACAGTTGCCTCTGGAAACACCATATATTTT
clone_size: NA
j_call: TRBJ1-3
v_call: TRBV5-1
d_call: NA

cdr3_aa: CASSDRGREQFF
cdr3_nt: TGTGCCAGTAGTGACAGGGGGCGCGAGCAGTTCTTC
clone_size: once
j_call: TRBJ2-1
v_call: TRBV19
d_call: TRBD1

cdr3_aa: CASSPRHTYNEQFF
cdr3_nt: TGTGCCAGCAGCCCAAGACATACCTACAATGAGCAGTTCTTC
clone_size: NA
j_call: TRBJ2-1
v_call: TRBV14
d_call: NA

cdr3_aa: CASSPRDSLVNTEAFF
cdr3_nt: TGCGCCAGCAGCCCACGGGACAGTTTAGTGAACACTGAAGCTTTCTTT
clone_size: NA
j_call: TRBJ1-1
v_call: TRBV5-1
d_call: TRBD1

cdr3_aa: CASSYGDSDNSPLHF
cdr3_nt: TGTGCCAGCAGTTACGGGGACAGCGATAATTCACCCCTCCACTTT
clone_size: NA
j_call: TRBJ1-6
v_call: TRBV6-5
d_call: TRBD1

cdr3_aa: CASSPLGGSGNQPQHF
cdr3_nt: TGCGCCAGCAGCCCGTTAGGGGGGTCCGGCAATCAGCCCCAGCATTTT
clone_size: NA
j_call: TRBJ1-5
v_call: TRBV5-1
d_call: NA

cdr3_aa: CASSFFIGLVGELFF
cdr3_nt: TGTGCCAGCAGTTTCTTTATCGGACTCGTCGGGGAGCTGTTTTTT
clone_size: once
j_call: TRBJ2-2
v_call: TRBV6-5
d_call: NA

cdr3_aa: CASSRNRGQNQPQHF
cdr3_nt: TGTGCCAGCAGTCGTAACAGGGGACAGAATCAGCCCCAGCATTTT
clone_size: NA
j_call: TRBJ1-5
v_call: TRBV28
d_call: TRBD1

cdr3_aa: CAIKGQGHGYTF
cdr3_nt: TGTGCCATCAAAGGACAGGGTCATGGCTACACCTTC
clone_size: NA
j_call: TRBJ1-2
v_call: TRBV10-3
d_call: TRBD1

cdr3_aa: CASRTGGTDTQYF
cdr3_nt: TGTGCCAGCAGGACAGGGGGCACAGATACGCAGTATTTT
clone_size: NA
j_call: TRBJ2-3
v_call: TRBV28
d_call: TRBD1

cdr3_aa: CASSEGTSGNNEQFF
cdr3_nt: TGTGCCAGCAGTGAAGGAACTAGCGGGAACAATGAGCAGTTCTTC
clone_size: NA
j_call: TRBJ2-1
v_call: TRBV6-1
d_call: TRBD2

cdr3_aa: CASSPLGHSYEQYF
cdr3_nt: TGTGCCAGCAGCCCTTTGGGACACTCCTACGAGCAGTACTTC
clone_size: once
j_call: TRBJ2-7
v_call: TRBV9
d_call: NA

cdr3_aa: CASKDRGGSGYTF
cdr3_nt: TGTGCCAGCAAGGACAGGGGTGGATCCGGCTACACCTTC
clone_size: NA
j_call: TRBJ1-2
v_call: TRBV2
d_call: TRBD1

cdr3_aa: CASSYGTVFF
cdr3_nt: TGTGCCAGCAGTTACGGGACAGTCTTCTTC
clone_size: NA
j_call: TRBJ2-1
v_call: TRBV6-6
d_call: TRBD1

cdr3_aa: CASSLRGREKLFF
cdr3_nt: TGTGCCAGCAGCTTACGGGGCAGAGAAAAACTGTTTTTT
clone_size: NA
j_call: TRBJ1-4
v_call: TRBV7-9
d_call: NA

cdr3_aa: CASSQDYSFQETQYF
cdr3_nt: TGCGCCAGCAGCCAAGATTACAGCTTCCAAGAGACCCAGTACTTC
clone_size: NA
j_call: TRBJ2-5
v_call: TRBV4-1
d_call: NA

cdr3_aa: CASSRRLAYNEQFF
cdr3_nt: TGTGCCAGCAGCCGACGACTAGCGTACAATGAGCAGTTCTTC
clone_size: NA
j_call: TRBJ2-1
v_call: TRBV9
d_call: TRBD2

cdr3_aa: CASSLRPSGPDTQYF
cdr3_nt: TGCGCCAGCAGCTTGAGGCCTAGCGGCCCAGATACGCAGTATTTT
clone_size: NA
j_call: TRBJ2-3
v_call: TRBV5-1
d_call: TRBD2

cdr3_aa: CASSYPGKAAFF
cdr3_nt: TGTGCCAGCAGTTACCCAGGGAAAGCGGCTTTCTTT
clone_size: NA
j_call: TRBJ1-1
v_call: TRBV6-6
d_call: NA

cdr3_aa: CASSQAPWYGYTF
cdr3_nt: TGTGCCAGCAGCCAAGCCCCTTGGTATGGCTACACCTTC
clone_size: once
j_call: TRBJ1-2
v_call: TRBV4-2
d_call: NA

cdr3_aa: CASSPKRVGGPADTQYF
cdr3_nt: TGTGCCAGCAGCCCAAAGCGGGTAGGGGGGCCCGCAGATACGCAGTATTTT
clone_size: NA
j_call: TRBJ2-3
v_call: TRBV27
d_call: NA

cdr3_aa: CASSSTDRGQETQYF
cdr3_nt: TGTGCCAGCAGTTCCACCGACAGGGGCCAAGAGACCCAGTACTTC
clone_size: NA
j_call: TRBJ2-5
v_call: TRBV5-4
d_call: TRBD1

cdr3_aa: CASSRLSHYNEQFF
cdr3_nt: TGTGCCAGTAGCCGTCTCAGCCACTACAATGAGCAGTTCTTC
clone_size: NA
j_call: TRBJ2-1
v_call: TRBV19
d_call: NA

cdr3_aa: CASRRDGFGPNTEAFF
cdr3_nt: TGCGCCAGTCGAAGGGATGGGTTCGGTCCGAACACTGAAGCTTTCTTT
clone_size: NA
j_call: TRBJ1-1
v_call: TRBV10-2
d_call: NA

cdr3_aa: CASSLAGLANEGYTF
cdr3_nt: TGCGCCAGCAGCTTGGCAGGGCTCGCCAACGAAGGCTACACCTTC
clone_size: NA
j_call: TRBJ1-2
v_call: TRBV5-1
d_call: NA

cdr3_aa: CASSQDTDAEQYF
cdr3_nt: TGTGCCAGTAGTCAAGACACCGACGCCGAGCAGTACTTC
clone_size: NA
j_call: TRBJ2-7
v_call: TRBV19
d_call: NA

cdr3_aa: CASSFLGQGNEQYF
cdr3_nt: TGTGCCAGCAGCTTCCTTGGACAGGGGAACGAGCAGTACTTC
clone_size: NA
j_call: TRBJ2-7
v_call: TRBV6-5
d_call: TRBD1

cdr3_aa: CAWSFLGLNADTQYF
cdr3_nt: TGTGCCTGGAGTTTCCTCGGGCTCAACGCAGATACGCAGTATTTT
clone_size: NA
j_call: TRBJ2-3
v_call: TRBV30
d_call: NA

cdr3_aa: CASSQYQGTYEQYF
cdr3_nt: TGCGCCAGCAGCCAATATCAGGGTACCTACGAGCAGTACTTC
clone_size: NA
j_call: TRBJ2-7
v_call: TRBV4-1
d_call: NA

cdr3_aa: CASGAYEQYF
cdr3_nt: TGTGCCAGCGGAGCTTACGAGCAGTACTTC
clone_size: NA
j_call: TRBJ2-7
v_call: TRBV28
d_call: NA

cdr3_aa: CASRSNRRDQPQHF
cdr3_nt: TGTGCCAGCAGGTCGAACAGGCGGGACCAGCCCCAGCATTTT
clone_size: NA
j_call: TRBJ1-5
v_call: TRBV28
d_call: NA

cdr3_aa: CAISESGGDTEAFF
cdr3_nt: TGTGCCATCAGTGAGTCTGGGGGGGACACTGAAGCTTTCTTT
clone_size: NA
j_call: TRBJ1-1
v_call: TRBV10-3
d_call: NA

cdr3_aa: CASSRPSGRNKNIQYF
cdr3_nt: TGTGCCAGTAGTAGGCCTAGCGGGAGAAACAAGAACATTCAGTACTTC
clone_size: NA
j_call: TRBJ2-4
v_call: TRBV19
d_call: TRBD2

cdr3_aa: CASSLSRSGSYEQYF
cdr3_nt: TGTGCCAGCAGCTTATCCCGTTCAGGCTCCTACGAGCAGTACTTC
clone_size: NA
j_call: TRBJ2-7
v_call: TRBV11-2
d_call: NA

cdr3_aa: CASSLLNTSTDTQYF
cdr3_nt: TGTGCCAGCAGCTTGTTGAATACCAGCACAGATACGCAGTATTTT
clone_size: once
j_call: TRBJ2-3
v_call: TRBV5-6
d_call: NA

cdr3_aa: CSARGSEQYF
cdr3_nt: TGCAGTGCTAGAGGCTCCGAGCAGTACTTC
clone_size: NA
j_call: TRBJ2-7
v_call: TRBV20-1
d_call: NA

cdr3_aa: CASSLDTSYNEQFF
cdr3_nt: TGTGCCAGCAGCTTGGACACCTCCTACAATGAGCAGTTCTTC
clone_size: NA
j_call: TRBJ2-1
v_call: TRBV5-4
d_call: NA

cdr3_aa: CASSYGLAAIRNEQFF
cdr3_nt: TGTGCCAGCAGCTACGGACTAGCGGCCATTCGAAATGAGCAGTTCTTC
clone_size: NA
j_call: TRBJ2-1
v_call: TRBV11-2
d_call: TRBD2

cdr3_aa: CASSLTHARRQETQYF
cdr3_nt: TGTGCCAGCAGCCTAACCCATGCTAGAAGACAAGAGACCCAGTACTTC
clone_size: NA
j_call: TRBJ2-5
v_call: TRBV7-2
d_call: NA

cdr3_aa: CASSLEGSYNEQFF
cdr3_nt: TGCGCCAGCTCCCTGGAGGGGTCCTACAATGAGCAGTTCTTC
clone_size: NA
j_call: TRBJ2-1
v_call: TRBV5-1
d_call: NA

cdr3_aa: CASSIRGENYGYTF
cdr3_nt: TGTGCCAGTAGTATTCGGGGGGAGAACTATGGCTACACCTTC
clone_size: once
j_call: TRBJ1-2
v_call: TRBV19
d_call: NA

cdr3_aa: CASSLGTGKTRNIQYF
cdr3_nt: TGTGCCAGCAGCTTAGGGACAGGGAAAACTAGAAACATTCAGTACTTC
clone_size: NA
j_call: TRBJ2-4
v_call: TRBV7-9
d_call: TRBD1

cdr3_aa: CASSETGKETQYF
cdr3_nt: TGTGCCAGCAGCGAGACAGGGAAAGAGACCCAGTACTTC
clone_size: once
j_call: TRBJ2-5
v_call: TRBV2
d_call: TRBD1

cdr3_aa: CASNGGRATVGELFF
cdr3_nt: TGTGCCAGCAACGGCGGGAGGGCCACGGTCGGGGAGCTGTTTTTT
clone_size: NA
j_call: TRBJ2-2
v_call: TRBV28
d_call: TRBD2

cdr3_aa: CASSLRTGWTDTQYF
cdr3_nt: TGTGCCAGCAGTTTACGGACAGGGTGGACAGATACGCAGTATTTT
clone_size: NA
j_call: TRBJ2-3
v_call: TRBV6-1
d_call: TRBD1

cdr3_aa: CASSMSSGSYEQYF
cdr3_nt: TGTGCCAGTAGTATGTCTAGCGGGTCCTACGAGCAGTACTTC
clone_size: NA
j_call: TRBJ2-7
v_call: TRBV19
d_call: TRBD2

cdr3_aa: CASSPGLLSYEQYF
cdr3_nt: TGTGCCAGCAGTCCAGGACTCCTCTCCTACGAGCAGTACTTC
clone_size: NA
j_call: TRBJ2-7
v_call: TRBV6-5
d_call: NA